The clone carrying this TCR beta chain was detected only a few times. Its antigen is not known. This sample was taken from a study of shared clonotypes between healthy human individuals. Findings of the study overall: Generation probability values for non-shared clonotypes were lower than those for clonotypes shared by all four donors. Among the subsets, naive ones generally showed larger estimated richness than memory ones.

Each PCR replicate from the sorted subsets contained about 200 ng DNA, which is some 31,000 T cell genomes. In the study's own analysis: Junction-only immunoSEQ data arrived without quality scores, meaning filtering differed. The repertoire was sequenced with immunoSEQ multiplex PCR; TCRdb's copy has only in-frame clones and lacks some. V and J calls and clone size are those listed in that table; D and trimming were worked out from the DNA. The sample carries around 2.5 million clones, roughly 93% recorded once. Germline V gives CDR1 KGHSH, CDR2 LQKENI. CDR3 length equals 14 residues. The trim removed 5 bases at V and 1 base at J, leaving 4 bases unmatched.

Sample: naive CD4+ T cells from PBMCs. Regarding subset: CD45RA+ positively selected. The chain couples TRBV18 to TRBJ1-1; 7 positions agree with TRBD1. The TCR comes from a man aged 18 to 29 in good health. Some clones in this sample may be carry-over from other donors' samples. CDR3 sequence: CASSVGTANTEAFF. The CDR3 DNA reads TGTGCCAGCTCAGTCGGGACAGCGAACACTGAAGCTTTCTTT. The full variable domain, its missing parts supplied by reference TRBV18 and TRBJ1-1, is NAGVMQNPRHLVRRRGQEARLRCSPMKGHSHVYWYRQLPEEGLKFMVYLQKENIIDESGMPKERFSAEFPKEGPSILRIQQVVRGDSAAYFCASSVGTANTEAFFGQGTRLTVV.